This T cell receptor (beta chain) was sequenced in a study of blood T cell repertoires in COVID-19. Across the study: Sample material is recorded as cDNA or gDNA derived from T cells, B-cell-depleted T cells, or PBMCs.

Per the authors' pipeline: Researchers report that nucleated cell counts were estimated from reference gene primer amplification. Libraries were prepared by immunoSEQ multiplex PCR; TCRdb keeps only in-frame clonotypes and omits some of them. For V, J and clone size, that table is used; D and trimming come from the DNA. The table shows under 200,000 clones, with 80% to 90% occurring only once. The receptor was derived from a woman aged 70 to 79 with COVID-19, enrolled during active disease. Input material: peripheral blood.

CDR3 residues: CASSLPDSGNTIYF. The CDR3 nucleotides are TGCGCCAGCAGCTTGCCAGACTCTGGAAACACCATATATTTT. V gene TRBV5-1 combines with J gene TRBJ1-3; D remains ambiguous. Trimming took 1 base from V and 0 from J, leaving 5 bases between them. Germline V gene data show CDR1 as SGHRS and CDR2 as YFSETQ. The CDR3 extends over 14 amino acids.